Here is one T cell receptor beta chain with its context. These data come from a study of control samples from healthy donors and cancer patients. From germline, CDR1 is SGHRS and CDR2 YFSETQ. The CDR3 consists of 15 residues. Trimming took off 4 bases at V and 5 bases at J, with 15 bases between the two ends. Produced via immunoSEQ multiplex PCR; TCRdb's table is partial and in-frame only. Of about 150,000 clones in the sample, 85% to 90% were seen once. The sequenced sample was blood. This sequence joins TRBV5-1 and TRBJ2-2; maybe TRBD2 (5 bases). The TCR was taken from a man in his late teens or twenties in good health. The CDR3 sequence: CASSLLDLTTGELFF. The CDR3 coding sequence is TGCGCCAGCAGCCTTTTGGACTTGACGACCGGGGAGCTGTTTTTT.